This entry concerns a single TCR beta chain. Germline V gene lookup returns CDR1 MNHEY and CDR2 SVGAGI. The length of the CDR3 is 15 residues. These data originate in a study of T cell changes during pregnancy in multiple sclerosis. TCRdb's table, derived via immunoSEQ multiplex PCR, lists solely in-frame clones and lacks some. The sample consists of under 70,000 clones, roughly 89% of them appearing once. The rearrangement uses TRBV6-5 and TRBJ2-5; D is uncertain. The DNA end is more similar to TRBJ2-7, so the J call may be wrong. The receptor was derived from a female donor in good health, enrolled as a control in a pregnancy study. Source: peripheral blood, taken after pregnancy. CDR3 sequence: CASSYSIQFSYEQYF. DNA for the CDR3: TGTGCCAGCAGTTACTCGATACAGTTCTCCTACGAGCAGTACTTC.